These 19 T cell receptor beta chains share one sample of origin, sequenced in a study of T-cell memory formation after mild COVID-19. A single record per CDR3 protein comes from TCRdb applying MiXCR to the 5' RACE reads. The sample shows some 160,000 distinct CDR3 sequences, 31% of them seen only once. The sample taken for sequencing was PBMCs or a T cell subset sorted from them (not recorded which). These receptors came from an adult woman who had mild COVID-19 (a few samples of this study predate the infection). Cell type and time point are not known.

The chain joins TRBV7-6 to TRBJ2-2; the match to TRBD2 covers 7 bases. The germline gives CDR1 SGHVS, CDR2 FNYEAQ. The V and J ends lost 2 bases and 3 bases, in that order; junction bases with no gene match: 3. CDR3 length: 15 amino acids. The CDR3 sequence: CASSLMGGDTGELFF. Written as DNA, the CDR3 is TGTGCCAGCAGCTTAATGGGGGGGGACACCGGGGAGCTGTTTTTT.

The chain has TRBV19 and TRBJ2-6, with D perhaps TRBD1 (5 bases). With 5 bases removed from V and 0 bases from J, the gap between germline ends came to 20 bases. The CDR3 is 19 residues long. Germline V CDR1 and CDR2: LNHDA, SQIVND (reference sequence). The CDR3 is CASSFVGGRVLSGANVLTF. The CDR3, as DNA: TGTGCCAGTAGTTTTGTTGGTGGCAGGGTCCTCTCTGGGGCCAACGTCCTGACTTTC.

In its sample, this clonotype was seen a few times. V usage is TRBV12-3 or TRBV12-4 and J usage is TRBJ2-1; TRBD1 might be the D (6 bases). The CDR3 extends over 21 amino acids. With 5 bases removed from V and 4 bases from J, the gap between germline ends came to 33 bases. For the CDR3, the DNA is TGTGCCAGCAGTACCAGCACCCTGGTGACTACAGGGACCCCAAATTACAATGAGCAGTTCTTC. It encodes CASSTSTLVTTGTPNYNEQFF.

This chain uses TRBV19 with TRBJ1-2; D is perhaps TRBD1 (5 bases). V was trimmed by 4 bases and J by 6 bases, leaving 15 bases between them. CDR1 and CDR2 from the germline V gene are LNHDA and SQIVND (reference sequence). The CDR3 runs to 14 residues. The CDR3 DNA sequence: TGTGCCAGTAGTACGACAGATATCCTGGATGGCTACACCTTC. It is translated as CASSTTDILDGYTF. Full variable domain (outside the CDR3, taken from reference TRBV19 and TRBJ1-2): DGGITQSPKYLFRKEGQNVTLSCEQNLNHDAMYWYRQDPGQGLRLIYYSQIVNDFQKGDIAEGYSVSREKKESFPLTVTSAQKNPTAFYLCASSTTDILDGYTFGSGTRLTVV.

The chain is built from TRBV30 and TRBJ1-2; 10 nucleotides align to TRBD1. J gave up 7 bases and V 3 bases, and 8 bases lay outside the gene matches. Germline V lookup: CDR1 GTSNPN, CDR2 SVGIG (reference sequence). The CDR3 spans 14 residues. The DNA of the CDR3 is TGTGCCTGGAGGGCCGACAGGGGGCAAATTGGCTACACCTTC. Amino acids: CAWRADRGQIGYTF.

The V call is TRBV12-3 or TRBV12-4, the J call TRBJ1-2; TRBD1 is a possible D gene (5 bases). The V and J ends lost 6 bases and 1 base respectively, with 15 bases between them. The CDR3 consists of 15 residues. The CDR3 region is CASSSTDIVNYGYTF. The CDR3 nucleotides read TGTGCCAGCAGCTCGACAGACATCGTTAACTATGGCTACACCTTC.

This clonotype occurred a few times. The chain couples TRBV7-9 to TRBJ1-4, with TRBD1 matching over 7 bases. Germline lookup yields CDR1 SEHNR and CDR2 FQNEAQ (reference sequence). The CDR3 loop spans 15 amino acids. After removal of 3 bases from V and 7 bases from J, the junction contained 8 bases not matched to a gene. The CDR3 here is CASSFWRQGIEKLFF. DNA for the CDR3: TGTGCCAGCAGCTTTTGGCGACAGGGAATTGAAAAACTGTTTTTT.

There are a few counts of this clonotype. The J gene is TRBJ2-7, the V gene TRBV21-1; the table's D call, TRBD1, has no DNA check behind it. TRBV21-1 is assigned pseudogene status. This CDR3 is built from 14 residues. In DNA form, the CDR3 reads TGTGCCAGCAGCCGGGGGCAGGGAAGATACGAGCAGTACTTC. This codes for CASSRGQGRYEQYF.

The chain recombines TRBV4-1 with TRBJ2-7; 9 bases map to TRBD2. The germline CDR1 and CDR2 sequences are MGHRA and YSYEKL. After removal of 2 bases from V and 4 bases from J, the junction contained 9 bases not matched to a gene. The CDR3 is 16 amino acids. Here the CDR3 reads CASSQYRLAETYEQYF. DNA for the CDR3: TGCGCCAGCAGCCAATACCGACTAGCGGAAACTTACGAGCAGTACTTC.

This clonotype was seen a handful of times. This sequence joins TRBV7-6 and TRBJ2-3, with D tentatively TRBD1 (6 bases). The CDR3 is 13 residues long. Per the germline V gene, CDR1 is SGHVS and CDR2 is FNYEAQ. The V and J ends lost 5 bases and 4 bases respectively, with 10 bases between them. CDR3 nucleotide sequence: TGTGCCAGCAGCAACAGGGATTCAGATACGCAGTATTTT. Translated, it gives CASSNRDSDTQYF.

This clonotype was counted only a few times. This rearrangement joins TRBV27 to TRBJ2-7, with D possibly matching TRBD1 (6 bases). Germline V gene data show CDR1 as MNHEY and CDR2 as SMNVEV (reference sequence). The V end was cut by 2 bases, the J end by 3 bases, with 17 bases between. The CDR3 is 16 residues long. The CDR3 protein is CASSLGVPDSYYEQYF. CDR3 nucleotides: TGTGCCAGCAGTTTAGGGGTCCCGGACAGTTACTACGAGCAGTACTTC.

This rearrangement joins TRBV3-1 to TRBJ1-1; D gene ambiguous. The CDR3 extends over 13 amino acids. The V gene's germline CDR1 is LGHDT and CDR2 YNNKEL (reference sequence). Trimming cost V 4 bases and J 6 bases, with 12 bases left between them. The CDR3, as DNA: TGTGCCAGCAGCCCTGGGGTATTCGCTGAAGCTTTCTTT. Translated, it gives CASSPGVFAEAFF.

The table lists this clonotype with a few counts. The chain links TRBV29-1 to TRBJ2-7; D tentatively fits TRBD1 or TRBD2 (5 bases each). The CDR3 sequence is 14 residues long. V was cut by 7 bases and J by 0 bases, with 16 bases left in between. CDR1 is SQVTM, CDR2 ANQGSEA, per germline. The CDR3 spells CSARDRRYSYEQYF. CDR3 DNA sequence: TGCAGCGCGAGGGACCGAAGGTACTCCTACGAGCAGTACTTC.

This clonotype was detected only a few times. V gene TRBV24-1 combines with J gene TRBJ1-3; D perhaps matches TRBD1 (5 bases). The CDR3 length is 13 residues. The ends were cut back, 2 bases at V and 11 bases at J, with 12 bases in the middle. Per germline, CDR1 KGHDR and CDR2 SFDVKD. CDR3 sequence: CATSDSGQGAIYF. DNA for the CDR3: TGTGCCACCAGTGATTCCGGGCAAGGGGCCATATATTTT.

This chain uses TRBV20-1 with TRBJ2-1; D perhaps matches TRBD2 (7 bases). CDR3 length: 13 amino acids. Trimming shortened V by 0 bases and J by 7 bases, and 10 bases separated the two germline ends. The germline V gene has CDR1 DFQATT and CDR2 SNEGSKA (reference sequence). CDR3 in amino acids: CSAREGGANEQFF. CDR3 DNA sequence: TGCAGTGCTAGAGAAGGGGGGGCAAATGAGCAGTTCTTC.

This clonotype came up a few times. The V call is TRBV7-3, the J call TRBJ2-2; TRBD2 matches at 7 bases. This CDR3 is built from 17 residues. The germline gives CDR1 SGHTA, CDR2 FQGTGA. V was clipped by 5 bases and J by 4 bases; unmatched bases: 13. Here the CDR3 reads CASSPRTAGEGTGELFF. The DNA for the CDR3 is TGTGCCAGCAGCCCGCGTACCGCGGGAGAGGGCACCGGGGAGCTGTTTTTT.

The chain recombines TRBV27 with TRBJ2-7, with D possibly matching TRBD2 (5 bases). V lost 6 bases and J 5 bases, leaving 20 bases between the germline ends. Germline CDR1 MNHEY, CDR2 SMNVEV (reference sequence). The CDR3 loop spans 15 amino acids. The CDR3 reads CASRARRLTGNEQYF. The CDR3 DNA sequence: TGTGCCAGCAGAGCCAGGAGACTCACCGGGAACGAGCAGTACTTC.

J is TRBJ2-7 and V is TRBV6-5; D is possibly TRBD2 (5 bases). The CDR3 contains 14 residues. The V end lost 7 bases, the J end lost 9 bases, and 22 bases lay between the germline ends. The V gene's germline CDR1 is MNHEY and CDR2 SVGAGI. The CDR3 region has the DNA TGTGCCAGCAACCCGCCCCGGGATCCCAAGGGGCAGTACTTC. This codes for CASNPPRDPKGQYF.

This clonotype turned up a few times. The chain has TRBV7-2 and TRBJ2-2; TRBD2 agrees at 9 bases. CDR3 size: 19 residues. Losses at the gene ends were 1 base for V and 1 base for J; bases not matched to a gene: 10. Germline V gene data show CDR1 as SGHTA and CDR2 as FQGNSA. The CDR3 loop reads CASSLEPGLALGNTGELFF. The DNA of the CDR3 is TGTGCCAGCAGCTTAGAGCCGGGACTAGCTTTGGGGAACACCGGGGAGCTGTTTTTT. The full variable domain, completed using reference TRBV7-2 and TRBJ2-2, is GAGVSQSPSNKVTEKGKDVELRCDPISGHTALYWYRQSLGQGLEFLIYFQGNSAPDKSGLPSDRFSAERTGGSVSTLTIQRTQQEDSAVYLCASSLEPGLALGNTGELFFGEGSRLTVL.